This T cell receptor (beta chain) is drawn from a study of T-cell reconstitution after alpha-beta-depleted transplantation in children. Overall study findings and caveats: Recipient T cells and thymic progenitors that survived were the source of the high TCRbeta diversity seen at day 60 in some patients. At one year after transplant, newly produced T cells mostly accounted for T-cell counts and diversity. Reported findings indicate that, about two months after transplant, alpha-beta T cells came from several hundred expanded clones, which were derived from non-depleted graft cells.

V dropped 2 bases and J dropped 6 bases, with 9 bases sitting between them. The germline V gene encodes CDR1 MNHEY and CDR2 SVGAGI. This CDR3 spans 13 amino acids. The table lists this clonotype with many counts. The target antigen is unknown. Unique molecular identifiers were incorporated during preparation of the TCRbeta library. TCRdb used MiXCR to reprocess the PCR reads, holding one entry per CDR3 protein. The sample holds around 15,000 distinct CDR3 sequences, approximately 5.3% seen once. The source material was PBMCs, sampled before TCRalphabeta/CD19-depleted stem cell transplant. The origin of this receptor is a boy between 5 and 17 years old with acute lymphoblastic leukemia, due to receive a stem cell transplant. The genes are TRBV6-5 and TRBJ2-3; D call uncertain. CDR3 amino acids: CASSYNGADTQYF. The DNA for the CDR3 is TGTGCCAGCAGTTACAATGGCGCGGATACGCAGTATTTT.